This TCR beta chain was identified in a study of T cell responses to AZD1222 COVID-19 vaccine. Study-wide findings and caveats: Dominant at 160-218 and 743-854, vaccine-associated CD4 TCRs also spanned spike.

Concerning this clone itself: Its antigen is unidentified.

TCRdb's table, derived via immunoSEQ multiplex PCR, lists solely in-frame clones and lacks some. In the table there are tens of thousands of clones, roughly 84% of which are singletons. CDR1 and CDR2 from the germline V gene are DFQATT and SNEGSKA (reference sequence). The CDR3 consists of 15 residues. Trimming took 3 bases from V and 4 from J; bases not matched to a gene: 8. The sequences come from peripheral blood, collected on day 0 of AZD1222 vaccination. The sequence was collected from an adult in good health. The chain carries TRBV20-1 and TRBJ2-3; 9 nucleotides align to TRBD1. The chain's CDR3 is CSASKQGAGSDTQYF. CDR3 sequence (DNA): TGCAGTGCTAGTAAACAGGGGGCAGGGTCAGATACGCAGTATTTT.